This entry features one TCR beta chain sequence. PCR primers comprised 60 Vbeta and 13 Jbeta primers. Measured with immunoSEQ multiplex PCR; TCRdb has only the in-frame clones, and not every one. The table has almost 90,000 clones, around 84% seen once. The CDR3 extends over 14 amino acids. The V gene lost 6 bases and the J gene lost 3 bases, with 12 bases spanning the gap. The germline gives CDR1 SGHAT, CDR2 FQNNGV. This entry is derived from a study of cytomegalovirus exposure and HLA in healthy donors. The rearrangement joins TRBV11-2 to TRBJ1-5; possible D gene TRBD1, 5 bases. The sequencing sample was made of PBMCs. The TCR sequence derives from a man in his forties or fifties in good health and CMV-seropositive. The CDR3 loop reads CASSPGIDNQPQHF. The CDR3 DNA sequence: TGTGCCAGCAGTCCAGGGATAGACAATCAGCCCCAGCATTTT. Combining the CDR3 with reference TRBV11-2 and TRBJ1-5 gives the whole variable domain EAGVAQSPRYKIIEKRQSVAFWCNPISGHATLYWYQQILGQGPKLLIQFQNNGVVDDSQLPKDRFSAERLKGVDSTLKIQPAKLEDSAVYLCASSPGIDNQPQHFGDGTRLSIL.